This T cell receptor beta chain was captured by sequencing in a study of OX40 agonist ivuxolimab in advanced cancers. Libraries were prepared by immunoSEQ multiplex PCR; TCRdb keeps only in-frame clonotypes and omits some of them. The data show tens of thousands of clones, 65% to 90% seen once. This clone was observed once. Its specificity is not known. Study-level findings and limits: No determination was made of the antigen specificity of the expanded peripheral T cells. CD4+ and CD8+ blood T cells expanded clonally by week 6 at 0.1 to 3.0 mg/kg.

The length of the CDR3 is 15 residues. Trimming stripped 0 bases from V and 7 bases from J, with 12 bases between. Germline V gene data show CDR1 as LGHNA and CDR2 as YSLEER. With autoimmune disease history or systemic immunosuppression, patients were excluded. The sample here was CD4+ or CD8+ T cells sorted from blood, taken in a trial of the OX40 agonist ivuxolimab. The origin of this receptor is an adult with an advanced solid tumor such as melanoma, head and neck, liver or kidney cancer. V and J are TRBV4-3 and TRBJ1-4, with D possibly matching TRBD1 (5 bases). The CDR3 nucleotides read TGCGCCAGCAGCCAAGATCTAGCCGGGGCTGAAAAACTGTTTTTT. Amino acids: CASSQDLAGAEKLFF.